What follows describes a single TCR beta chain. Its antigen is still unknown. The CDR3 spans 13 residues. Trimming removed 0 bases from V and 15 bases from J, with 15 bases in between. Germline V gives CDR1 SNHLY, CDR2 FYNNEI. Replicate PCRs from sorted subsets contained around 200 ng DNA, which is around 30,000 T cell genomes. Sequencing was performed with immunoSEQ multiplex PCR; in TCRdb, only in-frame clones are kept and a portion is missing. The table includes a few million clones, 80% to 95% detected once. This record comes from a study of shared clonotypes between healthy human individuals. Whole-study results and caveats: Shared across four donors were roughly 5% of the naive CD4 clonotypes. Limitation of the genetic and exposure-history diversity represented came from the few donors.

V and J are TRBV2 and TRBJ1-5; a weak D match, TRBD1 (6 bases). The receptor was isolated from a man between 18 and 29 years old in good health. Some clones in this sample may be carry-over from other donors' samples. The sequencing sample was made of naive CD4+ T cells from PBMCs. Subset indicated: CD45RA+ positively selected. The CDR3 sequence: CASSEAGGGRGHF. In nucleotides, the CDR3 is TGTGCCAGCAGTGAAGCAGGTGGGGGGCGAGGGCATTTT.